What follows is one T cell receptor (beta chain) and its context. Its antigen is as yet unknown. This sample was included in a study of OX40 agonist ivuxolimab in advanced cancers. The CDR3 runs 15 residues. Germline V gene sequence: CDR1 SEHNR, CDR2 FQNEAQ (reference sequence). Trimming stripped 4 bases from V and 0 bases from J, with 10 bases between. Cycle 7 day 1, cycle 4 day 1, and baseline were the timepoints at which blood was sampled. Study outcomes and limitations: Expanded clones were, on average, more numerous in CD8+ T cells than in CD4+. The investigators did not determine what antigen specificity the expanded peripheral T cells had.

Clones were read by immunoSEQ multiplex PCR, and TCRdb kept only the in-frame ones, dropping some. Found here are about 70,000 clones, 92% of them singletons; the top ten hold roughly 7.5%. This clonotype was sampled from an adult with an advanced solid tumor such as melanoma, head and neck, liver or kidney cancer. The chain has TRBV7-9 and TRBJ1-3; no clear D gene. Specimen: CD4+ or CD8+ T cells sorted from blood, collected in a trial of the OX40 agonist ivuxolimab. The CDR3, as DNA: TGTGCCAGCAGCTCCGACACGAGCTCTGGAAACACCATATATTTT. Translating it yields CASSSDTSSGNTIYF. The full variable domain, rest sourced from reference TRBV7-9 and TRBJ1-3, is DTGVSQNPRHKITKRGQNVTFRCDPISEHNRLYWYRQTLGQGPEFLTYFQNEAQLEKSRLLSDRFSAERPKGSFSTLEIQRTEQGDSAMYLCASSSDTSSGNTIYFGEGSWLTVV.